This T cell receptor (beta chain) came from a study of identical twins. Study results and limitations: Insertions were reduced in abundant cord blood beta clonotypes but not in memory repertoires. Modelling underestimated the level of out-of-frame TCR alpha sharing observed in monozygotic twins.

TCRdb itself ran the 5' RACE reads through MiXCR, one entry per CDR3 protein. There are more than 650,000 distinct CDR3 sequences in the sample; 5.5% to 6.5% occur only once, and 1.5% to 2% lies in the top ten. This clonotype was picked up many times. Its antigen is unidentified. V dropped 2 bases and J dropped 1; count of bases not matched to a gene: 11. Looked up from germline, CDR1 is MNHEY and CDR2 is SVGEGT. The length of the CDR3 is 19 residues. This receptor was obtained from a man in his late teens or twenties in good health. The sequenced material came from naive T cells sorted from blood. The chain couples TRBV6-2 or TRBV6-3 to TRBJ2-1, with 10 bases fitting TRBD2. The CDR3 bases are TGTGCCAGCAGTTACCGGAGTAGCGGGAGGACAGGGTCCTACAATGAGCAGTTCTTC. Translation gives CASSYRSSGRTGSYNEQFF.